This T cell receptor beta chain originates from a study of cytomegalovirus exposure and HLA in healthy donors. Trimming at V came to 6 bases and at J to 5 bases, leaving 15 bases not matched to a gene. CDR3 size: 16 residues. Germline lookup yields CDR1 SGDLS and CDR2 YYNGEE. Primers: 60 Vbeta forward and 13 Jbeta reverse. TCRdb's copy holds only in-frame clones and misses some; the assay was immunoSEQ multiplex PCR. Among about 89,000 clones, about 85% were seen once, and the ten largest hold approximately 4%. This rearrangement joins TRBV9 to TRBJ2-5, with 8 bases identical to TRBD1. The sequence derives from a female donor in good health and CMV-seropositive. Material: PBMCs. The DNA for the CDR3 is TGTGCCAGCAATTCCCCAGGACAGGGCCTAAGGGAGACCCAGTACTTC. Its protein product is CASNSPGQGLRETQYF.